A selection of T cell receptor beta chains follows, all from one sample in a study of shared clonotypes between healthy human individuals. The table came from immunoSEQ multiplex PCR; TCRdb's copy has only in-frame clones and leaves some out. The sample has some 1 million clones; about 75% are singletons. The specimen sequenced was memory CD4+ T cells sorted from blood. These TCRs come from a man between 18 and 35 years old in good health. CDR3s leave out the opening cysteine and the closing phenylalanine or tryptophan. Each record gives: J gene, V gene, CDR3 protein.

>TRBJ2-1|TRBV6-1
ASNFGLVDNEQF
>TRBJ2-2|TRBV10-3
ATQGGSTGELF
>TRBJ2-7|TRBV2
ASSAEANYEQY
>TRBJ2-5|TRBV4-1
ASSQGQVQETQY
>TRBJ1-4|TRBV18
ASSGDRGMF
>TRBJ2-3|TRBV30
AWSGLDTQY
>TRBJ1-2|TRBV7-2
ASSLADQGAYGYT
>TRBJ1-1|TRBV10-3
AIRTTGDPGSEAF
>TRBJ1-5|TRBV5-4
ASSSMTGQSNQPQH
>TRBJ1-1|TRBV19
ASRGRQANTEAF
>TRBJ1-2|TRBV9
ASSAGGTNYGYT
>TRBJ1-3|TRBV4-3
ASSQDSSFSGNTIY
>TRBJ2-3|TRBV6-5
ASRLPGTGTQY
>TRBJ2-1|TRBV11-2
ASSFTAGGRDEQF
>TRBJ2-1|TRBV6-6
ASSYGAYNEQF
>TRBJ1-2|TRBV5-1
ASSFGDAYGYT
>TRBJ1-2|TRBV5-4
ASSLARVGYGYT